These T cell receptor beta chains were read from a single sample in a study of blood T cell repertoires in COVID-19. Data came from immunoSEQ multiplex PCR; TCRdb stores just in-frame clones and leaves some out. The sample gives around 300,000 clones, 85% to 90% of which show up once; 2.4% is in the top ten. The sample was PBMCs or T cells enriched from blood (not recorded which). Receptor source: a woman between 18 and 29 years old who had recovered from COVID-19. Both conserved end residues are trimmed from each CDR3.

j_call | v_call | cdr3_aa
TRBJ2-7 | TRBV9 | ASSEGGYSYEQY
TRBJ2-5 | TRBV28 | ASSLSVGTSGVETQY
TRBJ2-7 | TRBV28 | ASSLRGRSYEQY
TRBJ2-7 | TRBV6-2/TRBV6-3 | ASSSPRQATISYEQY
TRBJ2-7 | TRBV19 | ASSSLYEQY
TRBJ2-5 | TRBV5-1 | ASRPAGVQETQY
TRBJ2-7 | TRBV29-1 | SVDGGYEQY
TRBJ1-2 | TRBV12-3/TRBV12-4 | ASRSGTADGYT
TRBJ1-4 | TRBV2 | ASSGGGGGEKLF
TRBJ1-5 | TRBV6-5 | ASSPTGGGNQPQH